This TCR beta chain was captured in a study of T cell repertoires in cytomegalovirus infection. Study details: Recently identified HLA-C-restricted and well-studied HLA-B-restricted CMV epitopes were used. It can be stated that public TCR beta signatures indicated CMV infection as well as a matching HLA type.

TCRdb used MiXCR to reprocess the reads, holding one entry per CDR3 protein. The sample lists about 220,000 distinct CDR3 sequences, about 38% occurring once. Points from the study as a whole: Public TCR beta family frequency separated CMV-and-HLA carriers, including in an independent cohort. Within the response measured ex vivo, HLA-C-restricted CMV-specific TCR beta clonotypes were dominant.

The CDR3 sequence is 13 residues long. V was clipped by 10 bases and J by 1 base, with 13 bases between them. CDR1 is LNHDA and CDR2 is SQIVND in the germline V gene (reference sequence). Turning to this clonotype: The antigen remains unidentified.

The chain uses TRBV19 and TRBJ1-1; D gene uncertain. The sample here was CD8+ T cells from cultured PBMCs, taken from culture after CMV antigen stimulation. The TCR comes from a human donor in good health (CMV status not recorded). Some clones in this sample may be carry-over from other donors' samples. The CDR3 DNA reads TGTGCCACCCAGTTGGGAGGGAACACTGAAGCTTTCTTT. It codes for CATQLGGNTEAFF.